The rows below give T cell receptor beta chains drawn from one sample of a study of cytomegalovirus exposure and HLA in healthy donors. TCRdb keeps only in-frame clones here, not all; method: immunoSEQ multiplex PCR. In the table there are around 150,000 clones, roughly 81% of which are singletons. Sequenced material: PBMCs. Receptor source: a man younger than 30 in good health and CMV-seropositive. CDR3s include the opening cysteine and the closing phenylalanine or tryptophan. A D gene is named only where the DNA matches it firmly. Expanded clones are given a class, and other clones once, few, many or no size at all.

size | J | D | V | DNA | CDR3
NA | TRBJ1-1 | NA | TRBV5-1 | TGCGCCAGCAGCTGGACGCGGGCTGAGGAGAACACTGAAGCTTTCTTT | CASSWTRAEENTEAFF
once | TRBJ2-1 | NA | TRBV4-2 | TGTGCCAGCAGCCAAGAGGGCCACCATGAGCAGTTCTTC | CASSQEGHHEQFF
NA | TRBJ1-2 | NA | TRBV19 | TGTGCCAGTAGTATAGGCTCTTCAGGGGAAGGCTACACCTTC | CASSIGSSGEGYTF
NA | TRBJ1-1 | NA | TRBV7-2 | TGTGCCAGCAGCTCCGGCGCCTACTTAGGGGTAACGACTGAAGCTTTCTTT | CASSSGAYLGVTTEAFF
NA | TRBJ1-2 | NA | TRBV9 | TGTGCCAGCAGCGTAGGCGGAGTCTATGGCTACACCTTC | CASSVGGVYGYTF
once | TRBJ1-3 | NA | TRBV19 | TGTGCCAGTAGCCAGGGCTCTGGAAACACCATATATTTT | CASSQGSGNTIYF
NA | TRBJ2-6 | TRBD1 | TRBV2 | TGTGCCAGCAGTGACGGGACAGTCTCTTCTGGGGCCAACGGCCTGACTTTC | CASSDGTVSSGANGLTF
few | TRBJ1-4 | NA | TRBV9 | TGTGCGATCCTCCCGGGGAGGGTGGCAACTAATGAAAAACTGTTTTTT | CAILPGRVATNEKLFF
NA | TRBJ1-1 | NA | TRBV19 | TGTGCCAGTAGTATGGGGCAGATGAACACTGAAGCTTTCTTT | CASSMGQMNTEAFF
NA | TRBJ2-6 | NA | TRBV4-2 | TGTGCCAGCAGCCAAGATAGGACCTCTGGGGCCAACGGCCTGACTTTC | CASSQDRTSGANGLTF
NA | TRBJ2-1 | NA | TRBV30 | TGTGCCTGGAGCCTGAGTGCCAGGGAGCAGTTCTTC | CAWSLSAREQFF
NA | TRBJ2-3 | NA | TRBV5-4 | TGTGCCAGCAGCCCGGACTCCGGTGCAGATACGCAGTATTTT | CASSPDSGADTQYF
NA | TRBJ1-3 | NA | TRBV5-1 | TGCGCCAGTCCCCCGGGTTACTTCGGAAACACCATATATTTT | CASPPGYFGNTIYF
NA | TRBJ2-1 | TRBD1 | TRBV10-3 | TGTGCCATCAGTGACTACGGGACAGGGGGCATGTTAAATGAGCAGTTCTTC | CAISDYGTGGMLNEQFF
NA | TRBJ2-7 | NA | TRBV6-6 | TGTGCCAGCAGCTACCGCGGGTTCTCCTACGAGCAGTACTTC | CASSYRGFSYEQYF
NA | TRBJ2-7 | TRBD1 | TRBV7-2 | TGTGCCAGCAGCACTCGGACAGGGGGGTCCTACGAGCAGTACTTC | CASSTRTGGSYEQYF
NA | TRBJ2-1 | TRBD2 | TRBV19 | TGTGCCAGTAGTATTAAGTGGGGGGGTAACAATGAGCAGTTCTTC | CASSIKWGGNNEQFF
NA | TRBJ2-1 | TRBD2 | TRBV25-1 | TGTGCCAGCAGCCCTGTAGCGGGGACCTACAATGAGCAGTTCTTC | CASSPVAGTYNEQFF
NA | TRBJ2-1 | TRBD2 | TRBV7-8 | TGTGCCAGCAGCTTTTTGATTCGGGGACTATCTTCCTACAATGAGCAGTTCTTC | CASSFLIRGLSSYNEQFF
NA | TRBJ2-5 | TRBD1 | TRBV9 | TGTGCCAGCAGCAATGGACAGGGGAGGAAAGAGACCCAGTACTTC | CASSNGQGRKETQYF